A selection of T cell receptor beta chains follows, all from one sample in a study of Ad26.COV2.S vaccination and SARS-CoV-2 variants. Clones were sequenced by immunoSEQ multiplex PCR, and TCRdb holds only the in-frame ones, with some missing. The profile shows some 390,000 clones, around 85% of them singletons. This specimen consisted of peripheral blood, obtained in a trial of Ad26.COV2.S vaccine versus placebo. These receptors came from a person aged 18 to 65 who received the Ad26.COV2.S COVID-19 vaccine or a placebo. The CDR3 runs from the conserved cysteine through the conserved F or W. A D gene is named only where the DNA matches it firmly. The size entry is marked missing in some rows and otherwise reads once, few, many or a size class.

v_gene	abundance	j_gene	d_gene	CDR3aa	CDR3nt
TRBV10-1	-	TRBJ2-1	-	CASSEGSWGREQFF	TGCGCCAGCAGTGAAGGTAGCTGGGGTCGTGAGCAGTTCTTC
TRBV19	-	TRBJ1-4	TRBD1	CASSIFDRGEKLFF	TGTGCCAGTAGTATTTTCGACAGGGGCGAAAAACTGTTTTTT
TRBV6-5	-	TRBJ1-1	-	CASKPGTEAFF	TGTGCCAGCAAGCCGGGAACTGAAGCTTTCTTT
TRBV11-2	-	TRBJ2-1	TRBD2	CASSFLRGSSYNEQFF	TGTGCCAGCAGCTTCCTGCGGGGGTCCTCCTACAATGAGCAGTTCTTC
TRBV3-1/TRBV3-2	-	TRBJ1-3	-	CASRQDGGTVGAGNTIYF	TGTGCCAGCAGACAAGACGGGGGCACGGTAGGGGCTGGAAACACCATATATTTT
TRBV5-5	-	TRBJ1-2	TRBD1	CASSFGDRPNYGYTF	TGTGCCAGCAGCTTCGGGGACAGGCCCAACTATGGCTACACCTTC
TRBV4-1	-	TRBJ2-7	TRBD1	CASSQAGQGTYEQYF	TGCGCCAGCAGCCAAGCTGGACAGGGAACCTACGAGCAGTACTTC
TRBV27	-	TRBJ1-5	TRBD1	CASSSTPGQGSNQPQHF	TGTGCCAGCAGTTCAACGCCGGGACAGGGGTCGAATCAGCCCCAGCATTTT
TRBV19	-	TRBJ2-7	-	CASSIGFGRQNYEQYF	TGTGCCAGTAGTATAGGTTTCGGTCGGCAAAATTACGAGCAGTACTTC
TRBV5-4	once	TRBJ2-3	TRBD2	CASSEGLAGAQPVDTQYF	TGTGCCAGCAGCGAGGGACTAGCGGGGGCCCAACCCGTGGATACGCAGTATTTT
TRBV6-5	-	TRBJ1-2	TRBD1	CASSLTDRGYYGYTF	TGTGCCAGCAGTCTAACCGACAGGGGGTATTATGGCTACACCTTC